This record looks at one T cell receptor (beta chain) sequence and its context. Its target is unknown. The sample is drawn from a study of post-analysis software for immune sequencing data. Trimming left V 8 bases short and J 0 bases short, with 16 bases between. Looked up from germline, CDR1 is LNHNV and CDR2 is YYDKDF (reference sequence). The CDR3 is 15 residues long. Unique molecular identifiers featured in each of the TCR beta cDNA libraries. TCRdb re-derived calls from the PCR reads in MiXCR, one entry per CDR3 protein. This table holds roughly 570,000 distinct CDR3 sequences, around 31% found once. Findings and caveats of the study: Patients had higher frequencies than controls of roughly five TRBV segments, including TRBV5-6, TRBV5-1 and TRBV20-1. Multiple sclerosis patients showed significantly lower normalized Chao1 diversity than controls did.

The source material was blood. This TCR was recovered from a girl aged 2-17 years with multiple sclerosis. V gene TRBV15 combines with J gene TRBJ1-2; possibly TRBD1 for D (5 bases). CDR3 in DNA: TGTGCCACCTCTTCGGCCGGGGCAGCTAACTATGGCTACACCTTC. Amino acid sequence: CATSSAGAANYGYTF.